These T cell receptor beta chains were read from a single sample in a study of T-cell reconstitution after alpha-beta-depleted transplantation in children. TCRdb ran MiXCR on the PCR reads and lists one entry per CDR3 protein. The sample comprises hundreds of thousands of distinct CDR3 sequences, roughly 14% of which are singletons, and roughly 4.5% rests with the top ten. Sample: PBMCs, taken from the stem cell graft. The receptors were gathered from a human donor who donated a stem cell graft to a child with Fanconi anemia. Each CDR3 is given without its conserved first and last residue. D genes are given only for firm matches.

CDR3 protein: ASSDTVYGYT
D gene: -
J gene: TRBJ1-2
V gene: TRBV28

CDR3 protein: ASSDRGVSDTQY
D gene: -
J gene: TRBJ2-3
V gene: TRBV11-2

CDR3 protein: ATSRDRGGLDNEQF
D gene: TRBD2
J gene: TRBJ2-1
V gene: TRBV15

CDR3 protein: ASSESGYEQY
D gene: -
J gene: TRBJ2-7
V gene: TRBV25-1

CDR3 protein: ASSFGTGASSGNTIY
D gene: TRBD1
J gene: TRBJ1-3
V gene: TRBV5-1

CDR3 protein: ASSLFGGGAGTEAF
D gene: -
J gene: TRBJ1-1
V gene: TRBV11-2

CDR3 protein: ASSHLQGANGYT
D gene: TRBD1
J gene: TRBJ1-2
V gene: TRBV12-3/TRBV12-4

CDR3 protein: ASSLAPRGDTEAF
D gene: -
J gene: TRBJ1-1
V gene: TRBV5-1

CDR3 protein: AGAPGEDTGELF
D gene: -
J gene: TRBJ2-2
V gene: TRBV6-2/TRBV6-3

CDR3 protein: ASSLAVGGELF
D gene: -
J gene: TRBJ2-2
V gene: TRBV12-3/TRBV12-4

CDR3 protein: ASSYSTPSTDTQY
D gene: -
J gene: TRBJ2-3
V gene: TRBV6-2/TRBV6-3

CDR3 protein: ASRGDLQTQY
D gene: -
J gene: TRBJ2-5
V gene: TRBV6-2/TRBV6-3

CDR3 protein: ASTLHGISSGNTIY
D gene: -
J gene: TRBJ1-3
V gene: TRBV6-5

CDR3 protein: ASSSLTGLTYNEQF
D gene: -
J gene: TRBJ2-1
V gene: TRBV7-9

CDR3 protein: SAPRLAGVTDTQY
D gene: TRBD2
J gene: TRBJ2-3
V gene: TRBV20-1

CDR3 protein: SASRWNTGELF
D gene: -
J gene: TRBJ2-2
V gene: TRBV20-1

CDR3 protein: ASSPLDRSYEQY
D gene: -
J gene: TRBJ2-7
V gene: TRBV27

CDR3 protein: SAPRPGRSTEAF
D gene: -
J gene: TRBJ1-1
V gene: TRBV29-1

CDR3 protein: ASREGQAYEQY
D gene: TRBD1
J gene: TRBJ2-7
V gene: TRBV12-3/TRBV12-4

CDR3 protein: ASRVQSSYNSPLH
D gene: -
J gene: TRBJ1-6
V gene: TRBV2

CDR3 protein: ASSFPTSGSYNEQF
D gene: TRBD2
J gene: TRBJ2-1
V gene: TRBV5-1

CDR3 protein: ASSYLSSSYNSPLH
D gene: -
J gene: TRBJ1-6
V gene: TRBV6-2/TRBV6-3

CDR3 protein: ASSLSLFDTQY
D gene: -
J gene: TRBJ2-3
V gene: TRBV5-4

CDR3 protein: SARAPDYSTQY
D gene: -
J gene: TRBJ2-5
V gene: TRBV20-1

CDR3 protein: SVEQRDETQY
D gene: -
J gene: TRBJ2-5
V gene: TRBV29-1

CDR3 protein: ASSTHGGSTGPETQY
D gene: TRBD1
J gene: TRBJ2-5
V gene: TRBV5-1

CDR3 protein: ASSLALIISGNTIY
D gene: -
J gene: TRBJ1-3
V gene: TRBV5-5

CDR3 protein: ASSPGPRYSIPNTGELF
D gene: -
J gene: TRBJ2-2
V gene: TRBV4-2

CDR3 protein: SVRSQGMGSNEQF
D gene: -
J gene: TRBJ2-1
V gene: TRBV20-1

CDR3 protein: ASSSRVSNTEAF
D gene: -
J gene: TRBJ1-1
V gene: TRBV5-6

CDR3 protein: ASSLEWVTEAF
D gene: -
J gene: TRBJ1-1
V gene: TRBV7-2